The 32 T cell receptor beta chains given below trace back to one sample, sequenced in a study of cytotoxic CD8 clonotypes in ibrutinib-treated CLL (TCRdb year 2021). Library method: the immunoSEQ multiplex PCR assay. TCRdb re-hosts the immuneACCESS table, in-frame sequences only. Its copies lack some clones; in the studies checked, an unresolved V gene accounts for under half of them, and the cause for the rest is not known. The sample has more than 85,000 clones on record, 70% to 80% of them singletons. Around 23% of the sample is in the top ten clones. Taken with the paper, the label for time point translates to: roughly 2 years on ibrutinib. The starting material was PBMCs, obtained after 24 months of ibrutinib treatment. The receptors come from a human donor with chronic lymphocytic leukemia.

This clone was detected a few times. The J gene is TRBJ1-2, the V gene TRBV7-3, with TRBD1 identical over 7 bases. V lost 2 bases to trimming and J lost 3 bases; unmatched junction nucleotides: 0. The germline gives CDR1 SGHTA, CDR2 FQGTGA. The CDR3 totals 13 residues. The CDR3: CASSLQGDYGYTF. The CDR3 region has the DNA TGTGCCAGCAGCTTACAGGGGGACTATGGCTACACCTTC.

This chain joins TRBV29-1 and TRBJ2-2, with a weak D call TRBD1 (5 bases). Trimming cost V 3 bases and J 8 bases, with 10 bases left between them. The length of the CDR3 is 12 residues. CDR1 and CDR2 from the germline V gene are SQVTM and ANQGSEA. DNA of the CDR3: TGCAGCGTTGATGGGGCATTTGGGGAGCTGTTTTTT. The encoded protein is CSVDGAFGELFF.

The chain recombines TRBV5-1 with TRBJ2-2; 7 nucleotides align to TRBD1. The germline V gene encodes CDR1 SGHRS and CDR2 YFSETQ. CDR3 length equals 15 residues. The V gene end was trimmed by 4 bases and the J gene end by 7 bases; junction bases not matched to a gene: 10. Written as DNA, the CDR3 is TGCGCCAGCAGCGTAGCTACAGGGGATATCGGGGAGCTGTTTTTT. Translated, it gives CASSVATGDIGELFF.

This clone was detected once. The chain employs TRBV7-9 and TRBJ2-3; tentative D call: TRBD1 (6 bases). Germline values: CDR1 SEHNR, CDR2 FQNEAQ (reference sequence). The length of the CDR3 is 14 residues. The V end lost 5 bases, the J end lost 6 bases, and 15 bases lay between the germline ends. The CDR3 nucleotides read TGTGCCAGCAGCCACAGGGTCAATTTGGATACGCAGTATTTT. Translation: CASSHRVNLDTQYF.

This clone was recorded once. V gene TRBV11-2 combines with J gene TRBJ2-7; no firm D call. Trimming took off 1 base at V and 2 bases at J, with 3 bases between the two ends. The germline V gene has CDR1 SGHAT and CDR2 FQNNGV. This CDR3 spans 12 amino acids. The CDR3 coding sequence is TGTGCCAGCAGCTTAGTCCCCTACGAGCAGTACTTC. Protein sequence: CASSLVPYEQYF.

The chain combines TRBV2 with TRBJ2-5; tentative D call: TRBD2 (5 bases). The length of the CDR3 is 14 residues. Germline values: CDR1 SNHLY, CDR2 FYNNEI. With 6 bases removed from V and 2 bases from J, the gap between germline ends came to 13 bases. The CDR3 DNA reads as TGTGCCAGCAGCTCTAGGCGGGCTCAAGAGACCCAGTACTTC. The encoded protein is CASSSRRAQETQYF.

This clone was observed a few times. CDR3 DNA: TGTGCCAGCAGCTTCCAGCCGGGTCCACTAGGTGAAAAACTGTTTTTT. This gives the protein CASSFQPGPLGEKLFF. This chain uses TRBV11-2 with TRBJ1-4, with unresolved D. The CDR3 sequence is 16 residues long. The V gene lost 3 bases and the J gene lost 7 bases, with 18 bases spanning the gap. Germline V CDR1 and CDR2: SGHAT, FQNNGV.

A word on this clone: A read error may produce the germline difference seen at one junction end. The CDR3 bases are TGTGCTAGCAGCCCGGGTGGGGGTACGCACAATGAGCAGTTCTTC. This encodes CASSPGGGTHNEQFF. The rearrangement links TRBV7-7 to TRBJ2-1; D may match TRBD1 or TRBD2 (5 bases each). Germline V gives CDR1 SSHAT, CDR2 FNYEAQ (reference sequence). The CDR3 is made up of 15 amino acids.

CDR3 DNA sequence: TGTGCCAGCAGTGAAAGGGGCCTGCTCACTGAAGCTTTCTTT. It codes for CASSERGLLTEAFF. The chain couples TRBV2 to TRBJ1-1; the D gene is possibly TRBD1 (5 bases). This CDR3 spans 14 amino acids. V dropped 2 bases and J dropped 4 bases, with 11 bases sitting between them. The V gene's germline CDR1 is SNHLY and CDR2 FYNNEI.

The CDR3 bases are TGTGCCAGCAGTACTGGGAACACTGAAGCTTTCTTT. It specifies CASSTGNTEAFF. V gene TRBV6-6 combines with J gene TRBJ1-1; D is unclear. Between the trimmed V and J ends, which lost 5 bases and 1 base, there was a span of 5 bases. Germline lookup yields CDR1 MNHNY and CDR2 SVGAGI (reference sequence). CDR3 length: 12 amino acids.

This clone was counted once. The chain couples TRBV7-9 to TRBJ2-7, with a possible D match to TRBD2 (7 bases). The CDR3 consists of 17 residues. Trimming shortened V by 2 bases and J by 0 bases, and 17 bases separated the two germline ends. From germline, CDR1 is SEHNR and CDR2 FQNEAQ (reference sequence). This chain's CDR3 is CASSLSVGGGPSYEQYF. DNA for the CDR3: TGTGCCAGCAGCTTAAGTGTAGGGGGAGGGCCCTCCTACGAGCAGTACTTC.

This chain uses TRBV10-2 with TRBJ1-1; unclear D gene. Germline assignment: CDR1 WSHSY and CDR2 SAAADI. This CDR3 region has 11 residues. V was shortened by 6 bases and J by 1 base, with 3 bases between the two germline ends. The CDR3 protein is CASRENTEAFF. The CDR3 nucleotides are TGCGCCAGCAGGGAGAACACTGAAGCTTTCTTT.

CDR3 DNA: TGTGCCAGCAGCTTAAGGTCGAACACTGAAGCTTTCTTT. Encoded protein: CASSLRSNTEAFF. The chain is built from TRBV13 and TRBJ1-1; D call uncertain. This CDR3 region has 13 residues. Germline assignment: CDR1 PRHDT and CDR2 FYEKMQ (reference sequence). Trimming pared 2 bases from V and 1 base from J, leaving 5 bases between.

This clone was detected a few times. In DNA form, the CDR3 reads TGTGCCAGCAGGGCCAGGGAAGCCGGAAACACCATATATTTT. This codes for CASRAREAGNTIYF. The genes are TRBV2 and TRBJ1-3; D may be TRBD1 (5 bases). Germline V lookup: CDR1 SNHLY, CDR2 FYNNEI. Between the trimmed V and J ends, which lost 6 bases and 4 bases, there was a span of 13 bases. The CDR3 covers 14 residues.

For the CDR3, the DNA is TGTGCCAGCAGCTCCCCGGTCGGAAGCGGGGAGCTGTTTTTT. Encoded protein: CASSSPVGSGELFF. The chain uses TRBV6-6 and TRBJ2-2; D remains ambiguous. CDR1 MNHNY and CDR2 SVGAGI come from the germline V gene (reference sequence). The V end was cut by 6 bases, the J end by 7 bases, with 15 bases between. The CDR3 is 14 amino acids.

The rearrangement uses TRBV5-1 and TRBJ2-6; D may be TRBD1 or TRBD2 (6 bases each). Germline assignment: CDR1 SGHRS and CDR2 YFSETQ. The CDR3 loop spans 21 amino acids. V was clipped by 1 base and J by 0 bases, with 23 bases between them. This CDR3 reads CASSLRGAIGTSRSGANVLTF. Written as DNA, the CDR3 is TGCGCCAGCAGCTTGAGGGGGGCGATTGGGACATCTCGCTCTGGGGCCAACGTCCTGACTTTC.

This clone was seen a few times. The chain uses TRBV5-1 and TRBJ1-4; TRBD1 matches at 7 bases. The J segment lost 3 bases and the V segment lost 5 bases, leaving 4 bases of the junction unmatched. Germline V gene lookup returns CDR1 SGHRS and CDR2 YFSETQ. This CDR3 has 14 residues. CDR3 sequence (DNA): TGCGCCAGCAGGTCAGGGGGATCTAATGAAAAACTGTTTTTT. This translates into CASRSGGSNEKLFF.

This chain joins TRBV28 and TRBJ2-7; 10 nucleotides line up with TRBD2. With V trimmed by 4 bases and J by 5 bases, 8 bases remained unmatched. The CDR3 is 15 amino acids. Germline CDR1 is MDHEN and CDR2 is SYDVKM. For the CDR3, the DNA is TGTGCCAGCAGTTCGATTAGCGGGAGGCAAGACGAGCAGTACTTC. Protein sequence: CASSSISGRQDEQYF.

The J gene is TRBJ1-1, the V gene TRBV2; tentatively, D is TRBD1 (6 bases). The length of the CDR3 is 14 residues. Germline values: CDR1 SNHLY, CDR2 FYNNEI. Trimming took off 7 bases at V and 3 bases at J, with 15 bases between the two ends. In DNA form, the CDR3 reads TGTGCCAGCAAAACCCAAACAGGGTACACTGAAGCTTTCTTT. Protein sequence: CASKTQTGYTEAFF.

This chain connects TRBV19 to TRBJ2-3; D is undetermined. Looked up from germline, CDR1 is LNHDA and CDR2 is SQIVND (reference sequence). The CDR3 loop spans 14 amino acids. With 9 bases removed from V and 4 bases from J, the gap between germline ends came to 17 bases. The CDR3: CASANGPSPDTQYF. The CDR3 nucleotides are TGTGCCAGCGCGAACGGGCCCTCCCCAGATACGCAGTATTTT.

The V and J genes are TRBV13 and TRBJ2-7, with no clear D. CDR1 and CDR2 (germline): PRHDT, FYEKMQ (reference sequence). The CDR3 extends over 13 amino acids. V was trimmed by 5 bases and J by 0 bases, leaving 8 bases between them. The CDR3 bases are TGTGCCAGCAGCCAAGGGCCCTCCTACGAGCAGTACTTC. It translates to CASSQGPSYEQYF. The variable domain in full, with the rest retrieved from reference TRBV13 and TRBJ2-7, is AAGVIQSPRHLIKEKRETATLKCYPIPRHDTVYWYQQGPGQDPQFLISFYEKMQSDKGSIPDRFSAQQFSDYHSELNMSSLELGDSALYFCASSQGPSYEQYFGPGTRLTVT.

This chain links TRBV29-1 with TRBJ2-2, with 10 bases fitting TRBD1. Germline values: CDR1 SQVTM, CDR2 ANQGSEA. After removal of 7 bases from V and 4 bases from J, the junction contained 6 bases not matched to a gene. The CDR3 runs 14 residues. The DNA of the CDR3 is TGCAGCGCACGACAGGGGGCGGGCACCGGGGAGCTGTTTTTT. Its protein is CSARQGAGTGELFF.

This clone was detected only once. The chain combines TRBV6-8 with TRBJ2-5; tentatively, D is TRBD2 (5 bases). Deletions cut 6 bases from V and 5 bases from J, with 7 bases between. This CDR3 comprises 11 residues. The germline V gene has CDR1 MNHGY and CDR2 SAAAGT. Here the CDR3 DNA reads TGTGCCAGCAGAGGCGGGGAGACCCAGTACTTC. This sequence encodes CASRGGETQYF.

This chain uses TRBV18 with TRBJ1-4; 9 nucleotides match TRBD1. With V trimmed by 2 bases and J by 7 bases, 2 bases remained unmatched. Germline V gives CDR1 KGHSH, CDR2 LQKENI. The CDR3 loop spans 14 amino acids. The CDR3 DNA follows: TGTGCCAGCTCACCAGGGACAGGGCGTGAAAAACTGTTTTTT. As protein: CASSPGTGREKLFF.

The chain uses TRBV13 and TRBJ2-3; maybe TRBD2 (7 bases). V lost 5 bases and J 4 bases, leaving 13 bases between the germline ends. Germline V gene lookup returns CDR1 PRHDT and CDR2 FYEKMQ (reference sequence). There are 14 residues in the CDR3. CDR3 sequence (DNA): TGTGCCAGCAGCCGGCAGGGGAGGGCAGATACGCAGTATTTT. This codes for CASSRQGRADTQYF. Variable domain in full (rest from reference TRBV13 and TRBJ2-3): AAGVIQSPRHLIKEKRETATLKCYPIPRHDTVYWYQQGPGQDPQFLISFYEKMQSDKGSIPDRFSAQQFSDYHSELNMSSLELGDSALYFCASSRQGRADTQYFGPGTRLTVL.

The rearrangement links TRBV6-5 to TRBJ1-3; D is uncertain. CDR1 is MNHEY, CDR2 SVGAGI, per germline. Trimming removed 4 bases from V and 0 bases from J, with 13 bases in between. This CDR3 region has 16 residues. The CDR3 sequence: CASSLDALVSGNTIYF. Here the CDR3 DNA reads TGTGCCAGCAGTTTAGACGCCCTCGTCTCTGGAAACACCATATATTTT.

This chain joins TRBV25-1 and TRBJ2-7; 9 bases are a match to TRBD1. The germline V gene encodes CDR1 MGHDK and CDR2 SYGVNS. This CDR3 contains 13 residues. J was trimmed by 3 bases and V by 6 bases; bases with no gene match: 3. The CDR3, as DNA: TGTGCCAGCAGAGGGACAGGGCGCTACGAGCAGTACTTC. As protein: CASRGTGRYEQYF.

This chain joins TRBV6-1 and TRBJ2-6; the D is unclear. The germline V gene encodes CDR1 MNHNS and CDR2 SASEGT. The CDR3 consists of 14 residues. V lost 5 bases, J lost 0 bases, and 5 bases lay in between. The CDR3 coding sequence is TGTGCCAGCAGTTGGGCCTCTGGGGCCAACGTCCTGACTTTC. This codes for CASSWASGANVLTF.

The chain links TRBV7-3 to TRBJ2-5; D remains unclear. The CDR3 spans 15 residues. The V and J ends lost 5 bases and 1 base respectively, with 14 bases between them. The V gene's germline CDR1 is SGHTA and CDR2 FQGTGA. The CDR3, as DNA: TGTGCCAGCAGCCGAACGACAAGCTTCCAAGAGACCCAGTACTTC. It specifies CASSRTTSFQETQYF. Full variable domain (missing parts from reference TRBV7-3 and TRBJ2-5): GAGVSQTPSNKVTEKGKYVELRCDPISGHTALYWYRQSLGQGPEFLIYFQGTGAADDSGLPNDRFFAVRPEGSVSTLKIQRTERGDSAVYLCASSRTTSFQETQYFGPGTRLLVL.

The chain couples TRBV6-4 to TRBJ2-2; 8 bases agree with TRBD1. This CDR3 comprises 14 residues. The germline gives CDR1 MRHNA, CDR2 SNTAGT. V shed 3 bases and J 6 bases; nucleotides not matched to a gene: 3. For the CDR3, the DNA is TGTGCCAGCAGTGAAGACAGGGGTGCCGGGGAGCTGTTTTTT. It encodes CASSEDRGAGELFF.

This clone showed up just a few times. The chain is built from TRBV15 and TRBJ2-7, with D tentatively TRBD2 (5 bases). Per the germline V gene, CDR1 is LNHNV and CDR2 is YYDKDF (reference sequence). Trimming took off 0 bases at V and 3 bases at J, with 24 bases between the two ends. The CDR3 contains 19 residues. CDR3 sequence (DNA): TGTGCCACCAGCAGAGATTCGGGCGTCTTATTGATGAGGGACTACGAGCAGTACTTC. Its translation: CATSRDSGVLLMRDYEQYF.

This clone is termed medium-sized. The CDR3: CASILPGGYGYTF. The CDR3 region has the DNA TGTGCCAGCATTCTCCCGGGAGGGTATGGCTACACCTTC. The V and J genes are TRBV6-1 and TRBJ1-2, with no clear D. The ends were cut back, 7 bases at V and 5 bases at J, with 14 bases in the middle. The CDR3 has 13 amino acids. The germline CDR1 and CDR2 sequences are MNHNS and SASEGT.